This T cell receptor (beta chain) stems from a study of T-cell reconstitution after alpha-beta-depleted transplantation in children. It was with unique molecular identifiers that the TCRbeta library was prepared. TCRdb analysed the PCR reads with MiXCR anew, one entry per CDR3 protein. The sample gives 85,000 to 120,000 distinct CDR3 sequences, about 8% of which show up once; over 15% is in the top ten. CDR1 is DFQATT, CDR2 SNEGSKA, per germline (reference sequence). J was trimmed by 6 bases and V by 6 bases; bases with no gene match: 13. This CDR3 is built from 14 residues. The TCR originated in a boy aged 2 to 10 with acute lymphoblastic leukemia, due to receive a stem cell transplant. The rearrangement links TRBV20-1 to TRBJ1-2, with TRBD1 matching 7 bases. The sequenced sample was PBMCs, obtained before TCRalphabeta/CD19-depleted stem cell transplant. The CDR3 sequence: CSAQPLTGADGYTF. The CDR3 DNA follows: TGCAGTGCCCAACCACTAACAGGGGCGGATGGCTACACCTTC.